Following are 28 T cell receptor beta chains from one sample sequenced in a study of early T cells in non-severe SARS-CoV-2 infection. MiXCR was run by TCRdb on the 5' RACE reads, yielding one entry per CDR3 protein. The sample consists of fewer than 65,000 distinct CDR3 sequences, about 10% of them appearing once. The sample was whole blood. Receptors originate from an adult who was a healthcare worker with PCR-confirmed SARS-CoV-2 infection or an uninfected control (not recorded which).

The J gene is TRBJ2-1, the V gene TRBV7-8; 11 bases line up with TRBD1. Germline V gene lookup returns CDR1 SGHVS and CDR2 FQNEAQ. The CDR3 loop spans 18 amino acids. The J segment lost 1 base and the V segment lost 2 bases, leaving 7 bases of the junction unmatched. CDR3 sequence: CASSLRSRDRGSYNEQFF. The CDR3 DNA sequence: TGTGCCAGCAGCTTAAGGAGTAGGGACAGGGGGTCCTACAATGAGCAGTTCTTC.

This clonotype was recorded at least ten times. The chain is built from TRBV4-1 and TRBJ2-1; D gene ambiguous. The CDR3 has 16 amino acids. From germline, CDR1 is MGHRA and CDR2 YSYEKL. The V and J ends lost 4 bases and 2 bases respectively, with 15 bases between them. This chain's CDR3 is CASSLPEEFPYNEQFF. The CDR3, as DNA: TGCGCCAGCAGCCTTCCCGAAGAGTTCCCCTACAATGAGCAGTTCTTC.

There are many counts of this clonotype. CDR3 in DNA: TGTGCCAGCAAGGGACGAGAGACCCAGTACTTC. Protein sequence: CASKGRETQYF. V usage is TRBV6-1 and J usage is TRBJ2-5, with D perhaps assigned TRBD1 or TRBD2 (5 bases each). Germline CDR1 MNHNS, CDR2 SASEGT. This CDR3 contains 11 residues. Trimming took off 7 bases at V and 4 bases at J, with 7 bases between the two ends.

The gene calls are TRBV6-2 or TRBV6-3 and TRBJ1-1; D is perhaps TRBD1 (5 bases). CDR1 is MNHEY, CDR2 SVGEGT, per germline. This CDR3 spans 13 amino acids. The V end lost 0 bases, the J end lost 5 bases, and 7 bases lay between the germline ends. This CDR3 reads CASSYSRGTEAFF. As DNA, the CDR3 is TGTGCCAGCAGTTACTCGAGGGGAACTGAAGCTTTCTTT.

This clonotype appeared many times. The DNA for the CDR3 is TGTGCCACCAGTGATCCGGGATTGGGCACAGATACGCAGTATTTT. Amino acid sequence: CATSDPGLGTDTQYF. This sequence joins TRBV24-1 and TRBJ2-3; possibly TRBD2 for D (5 bases). Germline V gene lookup returns CDR1 KGHDR and CDR2 SFDVKD. The V end lost 3 bases, the J end lost 1 base, and 10 bases lay between the germline ends. The CDR3 contains 15 residues.

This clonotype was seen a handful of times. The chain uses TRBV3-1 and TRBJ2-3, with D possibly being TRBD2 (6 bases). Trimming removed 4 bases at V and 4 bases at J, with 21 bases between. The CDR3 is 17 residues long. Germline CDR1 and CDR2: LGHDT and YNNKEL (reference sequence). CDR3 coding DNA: TGTGCCAGCAGCCGGGGGGAAACTCAGGCCGTCCCAGATACGCAGTATTTT. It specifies CASSRGETQAVPDTQYF.

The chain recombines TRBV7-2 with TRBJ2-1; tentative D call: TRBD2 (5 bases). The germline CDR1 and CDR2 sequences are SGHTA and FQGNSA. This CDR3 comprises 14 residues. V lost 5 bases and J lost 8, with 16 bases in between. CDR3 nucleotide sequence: TGTGCCAGCAGCAAGCGGACCCGCGCCTATGAGCAGTTCTTC. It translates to CASSKRTRAYEQFF.

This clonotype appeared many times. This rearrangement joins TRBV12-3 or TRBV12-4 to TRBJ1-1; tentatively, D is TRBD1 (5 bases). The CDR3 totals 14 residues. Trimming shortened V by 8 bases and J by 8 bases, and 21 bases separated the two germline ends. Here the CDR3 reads CASSFRPQGSEAFF. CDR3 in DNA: TGTGCCAGCTCGTTCCGGCCTCAGGGCTCAGAAGCTTTCTTT.

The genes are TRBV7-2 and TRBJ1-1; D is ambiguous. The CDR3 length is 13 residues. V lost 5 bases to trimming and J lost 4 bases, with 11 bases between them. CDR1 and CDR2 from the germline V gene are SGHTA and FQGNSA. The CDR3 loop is CASSMRVSTEAFF. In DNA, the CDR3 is TGTGCCAGCAGCATGAGGGTGAGCACTGAAGCTTTCTTT.

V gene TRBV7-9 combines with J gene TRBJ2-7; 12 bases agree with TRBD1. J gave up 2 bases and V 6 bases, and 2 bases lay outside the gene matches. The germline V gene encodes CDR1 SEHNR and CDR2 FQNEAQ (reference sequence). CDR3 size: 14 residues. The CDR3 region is CASRGQGATYEQYF. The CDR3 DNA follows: TGTGCCAGCAGGGGACAGGGGGCGACCTACGAGCAGTACTTC.

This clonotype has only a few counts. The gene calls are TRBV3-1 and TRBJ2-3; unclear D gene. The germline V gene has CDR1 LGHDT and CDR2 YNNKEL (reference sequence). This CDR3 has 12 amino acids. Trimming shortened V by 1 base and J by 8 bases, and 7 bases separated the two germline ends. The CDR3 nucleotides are TGTGCCAGCAGCCAAGGGATTGGTACGCAGTATTTT. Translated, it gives CASSQGIGTQYF.

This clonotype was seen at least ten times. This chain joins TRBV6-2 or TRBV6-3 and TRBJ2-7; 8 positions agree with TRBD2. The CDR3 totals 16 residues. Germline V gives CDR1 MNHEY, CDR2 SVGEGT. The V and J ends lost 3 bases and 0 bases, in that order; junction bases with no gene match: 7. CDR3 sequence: CASSYQLADDSYEQYF. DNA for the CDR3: TGTGCCAGCAGTTATCAACTAGCGGACGACTCCTACGAGCAGTACTTC.

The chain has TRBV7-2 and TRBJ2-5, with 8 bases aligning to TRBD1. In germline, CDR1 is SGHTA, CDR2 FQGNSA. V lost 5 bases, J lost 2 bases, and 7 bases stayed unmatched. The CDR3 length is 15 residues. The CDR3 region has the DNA TGTGCCAGCAGCCCCGACAGGGGCCCGCAAGAGACCCAGTACTTC. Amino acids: CASSPDRGPQETQYF.

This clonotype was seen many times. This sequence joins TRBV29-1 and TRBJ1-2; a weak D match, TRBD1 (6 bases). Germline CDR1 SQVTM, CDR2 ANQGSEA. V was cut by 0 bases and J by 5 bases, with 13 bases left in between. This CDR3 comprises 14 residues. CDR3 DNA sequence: TGCAGCGTTGAAGAAACAGGGTTTGGTTATGGCTACACCTTC. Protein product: CSVEETGFGYGYTF.

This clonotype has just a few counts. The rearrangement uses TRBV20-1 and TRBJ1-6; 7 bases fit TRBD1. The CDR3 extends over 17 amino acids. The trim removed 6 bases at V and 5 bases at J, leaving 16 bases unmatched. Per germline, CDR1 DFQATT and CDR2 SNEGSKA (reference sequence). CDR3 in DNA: TGCAGTGCCAACCTACGATCCGGGACAGCGAATAATTCACCCCTCCACTTT. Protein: CSANLRSGTANNSPLHF.

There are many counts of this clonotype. CDR3 in DNA: TGTGCCAGCTCACCTGAGGCAAAAGGCTACACCTTC. Translating gives CASSPEAKGYTF. The chain couples TRBV18 to TRBJ1-2, with D unclear. This CDR3 region has 12 residues. Germline V lookup: CDR1 KGHSH, CDR2 LQKENI. Trimming pared 3 bases from V and 8 bases from J, leaving 10 bases between.

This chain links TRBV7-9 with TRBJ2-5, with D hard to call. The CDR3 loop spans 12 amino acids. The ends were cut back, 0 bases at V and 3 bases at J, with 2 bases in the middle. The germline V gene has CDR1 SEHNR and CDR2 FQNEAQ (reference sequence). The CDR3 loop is CASSLAEETQYF. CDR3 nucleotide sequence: TGTGCCAGCAGCTTAGCGGAAGAGACCCAGTACTTC.

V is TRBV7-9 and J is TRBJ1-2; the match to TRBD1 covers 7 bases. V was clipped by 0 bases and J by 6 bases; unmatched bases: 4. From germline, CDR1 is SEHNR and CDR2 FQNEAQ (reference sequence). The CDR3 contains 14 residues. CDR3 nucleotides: TGTGCCAGCAGCTTAGCGGGACAGCAACATGGCTACACCTTC. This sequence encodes CASSLAGQQHGYTF.

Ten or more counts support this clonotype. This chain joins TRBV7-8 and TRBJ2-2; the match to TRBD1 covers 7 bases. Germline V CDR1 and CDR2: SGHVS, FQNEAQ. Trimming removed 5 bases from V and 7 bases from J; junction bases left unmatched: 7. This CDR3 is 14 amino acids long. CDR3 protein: CASSLIGGLGELFF. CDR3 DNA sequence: TGTGCCAGCAGCCTAATAGGGGGCCTCGGGGAGCTGTTTTTT.

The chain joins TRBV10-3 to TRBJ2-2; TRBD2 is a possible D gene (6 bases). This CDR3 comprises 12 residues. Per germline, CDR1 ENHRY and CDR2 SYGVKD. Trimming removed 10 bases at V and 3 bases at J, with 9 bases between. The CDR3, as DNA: TGTGCCAGCTCGGGAGACACCGGGGAGCTGTTTTTT. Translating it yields CASSGDTGELFF.

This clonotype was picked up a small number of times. DNA for the CDR3: TGCAGCTTTCTGACGGCCGCGGAAGACACGCAGTATTTT. Translating gives CSFLTAAEDTQYF. This chain links TRBV29-1 with TRBJ2-3; D not resolved. Trimming took 8 bases from V and 9 from J, leaving 21 bases between them. The CDR3 is 13 residues long. CDR1 SQVTM and CDR2 ANQGSEA come from the germline V gene.

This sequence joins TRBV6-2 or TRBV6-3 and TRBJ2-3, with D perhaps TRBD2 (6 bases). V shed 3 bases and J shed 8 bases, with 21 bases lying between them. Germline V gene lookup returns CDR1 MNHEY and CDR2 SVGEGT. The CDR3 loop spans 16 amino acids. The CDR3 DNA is TGTGCCAGCAGTTATACCGCCCGGCAGTTAGCGGCTACGCAGTATTTT. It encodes CASSYTARQLAATQYF.

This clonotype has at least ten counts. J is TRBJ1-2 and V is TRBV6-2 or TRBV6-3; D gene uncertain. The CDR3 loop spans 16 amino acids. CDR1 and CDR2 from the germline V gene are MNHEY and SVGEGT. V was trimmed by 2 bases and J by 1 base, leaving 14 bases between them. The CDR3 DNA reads TGTGCCAGCAGTTACGGGCCGCGCCAAATTAACTATGGCTACACCTTC. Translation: CASSYGPRQINYGYTF.

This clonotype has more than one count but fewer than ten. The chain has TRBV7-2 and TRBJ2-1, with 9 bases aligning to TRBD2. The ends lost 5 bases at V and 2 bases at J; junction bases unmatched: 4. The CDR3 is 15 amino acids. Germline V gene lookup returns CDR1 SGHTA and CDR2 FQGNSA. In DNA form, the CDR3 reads TGTGCCAGCAGCCTCAGCGGGGGGCCCTACAATGAGCAGTTCTTC. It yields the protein CASSLSGGPYNEQFF.

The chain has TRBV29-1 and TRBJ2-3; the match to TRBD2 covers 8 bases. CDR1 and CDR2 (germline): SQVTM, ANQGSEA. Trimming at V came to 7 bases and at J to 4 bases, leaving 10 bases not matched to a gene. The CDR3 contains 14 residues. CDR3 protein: CSAIGTSSPDTQYF. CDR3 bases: TGCAGCGCTATCGGGACTAGTAGCCCAGATACGCAGTATTTT.

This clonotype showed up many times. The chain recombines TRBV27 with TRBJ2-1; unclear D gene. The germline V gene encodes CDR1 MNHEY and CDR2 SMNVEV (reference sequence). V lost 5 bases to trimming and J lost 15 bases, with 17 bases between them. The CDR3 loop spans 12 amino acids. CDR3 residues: CASSAYDTRPFF. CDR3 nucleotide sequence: TGTGCCAGCAGTGCCTACGACACCCGTCCGTTCTTC.

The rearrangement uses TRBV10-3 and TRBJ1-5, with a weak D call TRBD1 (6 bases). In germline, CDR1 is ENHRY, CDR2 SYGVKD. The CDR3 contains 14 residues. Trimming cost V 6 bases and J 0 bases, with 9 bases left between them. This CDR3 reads CAIRDSNSNQPQHF. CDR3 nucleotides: TGTGCCATCAGGGACAGTAATAGCAATCAGCCCCAGCATTTT.

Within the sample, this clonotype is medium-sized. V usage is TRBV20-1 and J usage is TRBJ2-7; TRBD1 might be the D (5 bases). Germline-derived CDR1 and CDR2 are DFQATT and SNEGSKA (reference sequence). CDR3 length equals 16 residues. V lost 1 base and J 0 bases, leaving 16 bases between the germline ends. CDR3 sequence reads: CSARGKRQGFSYEQYF. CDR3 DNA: TGCAGTGCTAGAGGCAAGAGGCAGGGCTTCTCCTACGAGCAGTACTTC.